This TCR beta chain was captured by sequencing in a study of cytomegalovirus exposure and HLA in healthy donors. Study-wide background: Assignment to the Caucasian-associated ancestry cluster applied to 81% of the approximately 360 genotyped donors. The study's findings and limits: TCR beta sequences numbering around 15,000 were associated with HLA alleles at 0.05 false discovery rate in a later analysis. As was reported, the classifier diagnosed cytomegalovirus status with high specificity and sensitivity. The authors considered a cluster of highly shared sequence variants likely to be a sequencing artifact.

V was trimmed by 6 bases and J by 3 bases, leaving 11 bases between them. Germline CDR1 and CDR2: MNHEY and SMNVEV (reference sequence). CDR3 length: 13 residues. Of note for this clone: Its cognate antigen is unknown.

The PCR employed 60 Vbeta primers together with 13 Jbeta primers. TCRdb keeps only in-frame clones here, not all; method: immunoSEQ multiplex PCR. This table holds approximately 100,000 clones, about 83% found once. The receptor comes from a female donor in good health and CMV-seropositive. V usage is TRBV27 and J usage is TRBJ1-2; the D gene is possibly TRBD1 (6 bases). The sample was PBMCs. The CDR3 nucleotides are TGTGCCAGCAGCAGGACAGTTGACTATGGCTACACCTTC. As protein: CASSRTVDYGYTF.